This TCR beta chain is drawn from a study of blood T cell repertoires in COVID-19. Germline V lookup: CDR1 MNHEY, CDR2 SMNVEV (reference sequence). The CDR3 has 14 amino acids. J was trimmed by 1 base and V by 6 bases; bases with no gene match: 5. In its sample, this clone was seen once. The assay was immunoSEQ multiplex PCR, and TCRdb's table has in-frame clones only and misses some. The sample holds around 120,000 clones, roughly 87% seen once. This sequence originates from a man older than 75 with acute or convalescent COVID-19. The chain couples TRBV27 to TRBJ1-1; 7 nucleotides match TRBD1. Sequencing input: peripheral blood. DNA for the CDR3: TGTGCCAGCAGCTGGGACAGAAGGAACACTGAAGCTTTCTTT. It is translated as CASSWDRRNTEAFF.